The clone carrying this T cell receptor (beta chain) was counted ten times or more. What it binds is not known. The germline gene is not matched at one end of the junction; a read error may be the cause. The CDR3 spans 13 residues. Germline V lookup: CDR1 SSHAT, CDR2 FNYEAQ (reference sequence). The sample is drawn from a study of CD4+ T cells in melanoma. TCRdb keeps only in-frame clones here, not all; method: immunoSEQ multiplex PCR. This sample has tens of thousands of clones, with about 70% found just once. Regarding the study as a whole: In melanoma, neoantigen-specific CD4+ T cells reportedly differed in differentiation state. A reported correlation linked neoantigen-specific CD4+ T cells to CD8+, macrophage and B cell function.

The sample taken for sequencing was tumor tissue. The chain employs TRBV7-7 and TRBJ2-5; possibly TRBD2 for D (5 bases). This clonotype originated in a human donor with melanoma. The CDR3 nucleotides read TGTGCTAGCAGCTTAGCGCCGGGGGAGACCCAGTACTTC. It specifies CASSLAPGETQYF.